This T cell receptor (beta chain) was found in a study of T-cell reconstitution after alpha-beta-depleted transplantation in children. Unique molecular identifiers were built into the TCRbeta library. TCRdb recomputed calls from the PCR reads with MiXCR, one row per CDR3 protein. The profile covers about 70,000 distinct CDR3 sequences, with 11% appearing a single time and roughly 13% taken by the ten largest. There are many counts of this clonotype. Its specificity is not known. Germline V gene lookup returns CDR1 ENHRY and CDR2 SYGVKD. V was shortened by 0 bases and J by 4 bases, with 7 bases between the two germline ends. This CDR3 is built from 13 residues. Study outcomes and limitations: Newly made T cells mostly supplied T-cell counts and diversity one year after transplant. The high TCRbeta diversity at day 60 in some patients came from surviving recipient T cells and thymic progenitors. Two months or so post-transplant, alpha-beta T cells reportedly derived from several hundred expanded graft clones.

This clonotype originated in a boy between 5 and 17 years old with acute myeloid leukemia, due to receive a stem cell transplant. Sequencing used PBMCs, obtained before TCRalphabeta/CD19-depleted stem cell transplant. The chain couples TRBV10-3 to TRBJ2-7; no firm D call. In nucleotides, the CDR3 is TGTGCCATCAGTGAGTCGAGGCGGTACGAGCAGTACTTC. Its translation: CAISESRRYEQYF.